The sequence of this TCR beta chain was determined in a study of monozygotic twins with inflammatory bowel disease. Findings of the study overall: Among the T cells, different subtypes could not be distinguished.

The RNA usage for each TCR library was roughly 3.5 ug of total RNA. Eight separate reactions per sample served to make cDNA. Reanalyzing the 5' RACE reads, TCRdb keeps one entry per CDR3 protein, without DNA. The ten most abundant clones cover 0.95% to 1.5% of a sample with 150,000 or so distinct CDR3 sequences. Germline V CDR1 and CDR2: SGHKS, YYEKEE (reference sequence). This CDR3 contains 15 residues. As concerns this clonotype: Antigen unknown.

Sequenced material: blood. The gene calls are TRBV5-5 and TRBJ1-5; TCRdb reports TRBD1, a call that lacks DNA to check it against. This clonotype was obtained from a human donor with ulcerative colitis or Crohn's disease, or a healthy co-twin of an affected twin (not recorded which). The CDR3 is CVSSLVGQANQPQHF.